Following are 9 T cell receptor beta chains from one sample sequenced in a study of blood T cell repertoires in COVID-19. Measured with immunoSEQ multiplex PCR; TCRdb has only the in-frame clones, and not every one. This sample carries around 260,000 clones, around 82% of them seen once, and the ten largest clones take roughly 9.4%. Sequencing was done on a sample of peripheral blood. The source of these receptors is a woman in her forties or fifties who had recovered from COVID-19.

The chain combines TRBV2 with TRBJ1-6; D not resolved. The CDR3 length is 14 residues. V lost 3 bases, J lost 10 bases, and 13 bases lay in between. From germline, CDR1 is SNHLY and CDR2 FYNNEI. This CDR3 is CASSDMWSQSPLHF. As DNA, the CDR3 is TGTGCCAGCAGTGATATGTGGAGCCAATCACCCCTCCACTTT.

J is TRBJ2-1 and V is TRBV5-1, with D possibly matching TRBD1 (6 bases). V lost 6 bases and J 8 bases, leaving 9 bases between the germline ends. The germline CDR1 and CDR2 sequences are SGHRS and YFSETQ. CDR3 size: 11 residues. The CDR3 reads CASNRVDEQFF. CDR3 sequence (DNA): TGCGCCAGCAACAGGGTCGATGAGCAGTTCTTC.

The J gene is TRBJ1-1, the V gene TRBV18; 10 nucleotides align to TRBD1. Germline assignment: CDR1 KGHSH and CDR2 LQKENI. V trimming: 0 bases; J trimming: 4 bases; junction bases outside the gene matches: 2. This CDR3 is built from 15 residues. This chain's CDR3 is CASSPPGTGVTEAFF. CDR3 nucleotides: TGTGCCAGCTCACCACCCGGGACAGGGGTCACTGAAGCTTTCTTT.

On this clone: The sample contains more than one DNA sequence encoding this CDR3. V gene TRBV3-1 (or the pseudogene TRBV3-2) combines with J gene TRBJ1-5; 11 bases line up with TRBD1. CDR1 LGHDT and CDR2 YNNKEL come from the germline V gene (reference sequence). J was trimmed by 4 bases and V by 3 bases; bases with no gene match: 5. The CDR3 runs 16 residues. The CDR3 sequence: CASSQAGTGGNQPQHF. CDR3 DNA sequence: TGTGCCAGCAGCCAGGCCGGGACAGGGGGAAATCAGCCCCAGCATTTT.

CDR3 sequence: CAWRSASRSNNSPLHF. The DNA for the CDR3 is TGTGCCTGGAGGAGCGCCTCGCGAAGCAATAATTCACCCCTCCACTTT. The rearrangement links TRBV30 to TRBJ1-6, with D uncertain. Trimming stripped 3 bases from V and 5 bases from J, with 17 bases between. CDR3 size: 16 residues. In germline, CDR1 is GTSNPN, CDR2 SVGIG (reference sequence).

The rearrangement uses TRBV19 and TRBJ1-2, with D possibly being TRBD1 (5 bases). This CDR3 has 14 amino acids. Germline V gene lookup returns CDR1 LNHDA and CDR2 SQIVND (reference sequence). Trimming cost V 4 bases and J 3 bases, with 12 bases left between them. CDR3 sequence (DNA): TGTGCCAGTAGTAGGGTGGGAGGGGACTATGGCTACACCTTC. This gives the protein CASSRVGGDYGYTF.

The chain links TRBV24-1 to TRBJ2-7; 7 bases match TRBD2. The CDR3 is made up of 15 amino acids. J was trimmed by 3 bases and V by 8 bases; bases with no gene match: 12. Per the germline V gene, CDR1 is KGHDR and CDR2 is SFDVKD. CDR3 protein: CATIGRGRDHYEQYF. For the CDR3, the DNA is TGTGCCACCATCGGTCGCGGGAGAGACCACTACGAGCAGTACTTC.

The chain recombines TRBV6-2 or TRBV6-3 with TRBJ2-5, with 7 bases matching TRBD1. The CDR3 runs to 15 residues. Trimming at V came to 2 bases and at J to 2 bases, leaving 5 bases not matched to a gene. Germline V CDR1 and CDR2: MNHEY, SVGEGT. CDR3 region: CASSYRNRGQETQYF. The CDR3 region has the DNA TGTGCCAGCAGTTACCGTAACAGGGGTCAAGAGACCCAGTACTTC.

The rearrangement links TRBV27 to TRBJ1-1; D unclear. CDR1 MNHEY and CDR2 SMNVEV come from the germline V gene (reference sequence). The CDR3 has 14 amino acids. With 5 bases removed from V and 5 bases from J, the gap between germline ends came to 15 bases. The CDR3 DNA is TGTGCCAGCAGTCCCCGGCCGCGGCTGACTGAAGCTTTCTTT. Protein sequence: CASSPRPRLTEAFF.